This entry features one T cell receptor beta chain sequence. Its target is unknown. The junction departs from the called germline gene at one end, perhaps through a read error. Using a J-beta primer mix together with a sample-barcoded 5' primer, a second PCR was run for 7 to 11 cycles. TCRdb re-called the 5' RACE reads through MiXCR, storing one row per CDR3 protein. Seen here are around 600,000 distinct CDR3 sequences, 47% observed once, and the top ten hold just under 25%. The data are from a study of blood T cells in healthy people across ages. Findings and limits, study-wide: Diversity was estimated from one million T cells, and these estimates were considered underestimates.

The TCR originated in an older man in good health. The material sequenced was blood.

CDR3 sequence (DNA): TGTGCCTGCAGTTCCCCAGGGGGCTCCTCCGGCTACACCTTC. It encodes CACSSPGGSSGYTF. The V gene is TRBV6-5, the J gene TRBJ1-2; 8 bases are a match to TRBD1. In germline, CDR1 is MNHEY, CDR2 SVGAGI. This CDR3 is 14 amino acids long.